The 27 T cell receptor beta chains in this list originate from one sample, sequenced in a study of tumor and adjacent non-tumor tissue in lung cancer. The template was RNA from unsorted bulk tissue. The library came from three nested PCR rounds adapted from ARM-PCR protocols. TCRdb reprocessed the multiplex PCR reads via MiXCR and lists one record per CDR3 protein. The profile shows over 110,000 distinct CDR3 sequences, about 71% of them singletons. Material for sequencing was lung tumor tissue. The receptor set was obtained from a man aged 55 to 70 with small cell lung cancer.

In its sample, this clonotype was seen once. Germline and junction disagree at one end, which may indicate a read error. The CDR3 loop is CAGSFPDQPQHF. CDR3 sequence (DNA): TGTGCCGGCAGTTTCCCTGATCAGCCCCAGCATTTT. The chain has TRBV28 and TRBJ1-5, with D unresolved. From germline, CDR1 is MDHEN and CDR2 SYDVKM. The length of the CDR3 is 12 residues.

This clonotype was counted once. The chain has TRBV7-9 and TRBJ2-5; 11 bases map to TRBD2. J was trimmed by 4 bases and V by 1 base; bases with no gene match: 2. CDR3 length: 15 residues. CDR1 SEHNR and CDR2 FQNEAQ come from the germline V gene (reference sequence). The CDR3 here is CASSLGGLAGETQYF. DNA of the CDR3: TGTGCCAGCAGCTTAGGAGGACTAGCGGGAGAGACCCAGTACTTC.

As concerns this clonotype: A much larger clone lies one base from this, so it may be a read error. This chain links TRBV5-6 with TRBJ1-2, with D unclear. The germline V and J ends were trimmed by 2 bases and 3 bases, with 11 bases remaining between them. The length of the CDR3 is 14 residues. Germline values: CDR1 SGHDT, CDR2 YYEEEE. DNA for the CDR3: TGTGCCAGCAGCTTTCGATGGAGATACTATGGCTACACCTTC. As protein: CASSFRWRYYGYTF.

A word on this clonotype: The junction departs from germline at one end; a sequencing error may be responsible. The rearrangement uses TRBV11-1 and TRBJ2-1; D not resolved. CDR3 length: 18 residues. In germline, CDR1 is SGHAT, CDR2 FQDESV (reference sequence). CDR3 coding DNA: TGTGCCAGCAGCTTAATCTCGGCGAGGATGCCCCTGTACAATGAGCAGTTTTTC. It specifies CASSLISARMPLYNEQFF.

In this sample, this clonotype turned up many times. The V and J genes are TRBV6-5 and TRBJ1-2; TRBD1 matches 12 bases. Germline CDR1 and CDR2: MNHEY and SVGAGI. The length of the CDR3 is 19 residues. Trimming cost V 3 bases and J 7 bases; bases outside gene matches: 18. The chain's CDR3 is CASSYWPGTGGSQGSGYTF. Written as DNA, the CDR3 is TGTGCCAGCAGTTATTGGCCAGGGACAGGGGGCTCCCAAGGGAGTGGCTACACCTTC.

The chain couples TRBV11-2 to TRBJ2-3, with 10 positions matching TRBD2. The CDR3 runs 16 residues. With V trimmed by 2 bases and J by 11 bases, 13 bases remained unmatched. CDR1 SGHAT and CDR2 FQNNGV come from the germline V gene. In nucleotides, the CDR3 is TGTGCCAGCAGCTTACTGCGAGCGGGAGGGCCAAATAGGCAGTATTTT. Translation gives CASSLLRAGGPNRQYF.

For this clonotype: The limits of the CDR3 on the DNA are not certain, so only TCRdb's listed CDR3 is given. This chain links TRBV29-1 with TRBJ2-1; the table assigns TRBD2, which was not confirmed against the DNA. Termini included, the CDR3 measures 15 amino acids. Germline values: CDR1 SQVTM, CDR2 ANQGSEA. Here the CDR3 reads CSVGKGSSGYNEEFF.

Points on this clonotype: An end of the junction differs from the germline gene, which may be a read error. The chain joins TRBV20-1 to TRBJ1-2; D may be TRBD1 (5 bases). The germline CDR1 and CDR2 sequences are DFQATT and SNEGSKA (reference sequence). This CDR3 contains 13 residues. In DNA form, the CDR3 reads TGCAGTGCTTCCGGGACTGTTAACCATGGCTACACCTTC. Translating gives CSASGTVNHGYTF.

This rearrangement joins TRBV12-3 or TRBV12-4 to TRBJ2-2; TRBD1 matches at 9 bases. This CDR3 spans 16 amino acids. Trimming cost V 3 bases and J 6 bases; bases outside gene matches: 8. The CDR3 coding sequence is TGTGCCAGCAGTTTGGGTCCGGGACAGGGAGCCGGGGAGCTGTTTTTT. Translating gives CASSLGPGQGAGELFF.

A single count supports this clonotype. V usage is TRBV6-9 and J usage is TRBJ1-2; D is uncertain. V shed 6 bases and J shed 1 base, with 33 bases lying between them. The CDR3 contains 21 residues. CDR1 and CDR2 (germline): MNHGY, SVAAGI. CDR3 loop: CASRIPGWQIQPVQNNYGYTF. The CDR3 nucleotides are TGTGCCAGCAGGATACCGGGATGGCAAATCCAGCCTGTTCAGAATAACTATGGCTACACCTTC.

With respect to this clonotype: A much larger clone sits a single nucleotide away, making a read error possible. This chain joins TRBV6-5 and TRBJ2-2; weak D call: TRBD2 (6 bases). The ends were cut back, 7 bases at V and 3 bases at J, with 18 bases in the middle. The germline CDR1 and CDR2 sequences are MNHEY and SVGAGI. This CDR3 is built from 16 residues. The CDR3 is CASTLRAGPDTGELFF. Written as DNA, the CDR3 is TGTGCCAGCACCCTCCGGGCGGGACCCGACACCGGGGAGCTGTTTTTT.

Note on this clonotype: The junction shows a germline mismatch at one end, possibly a read error. V is TRBV29-1 and J is TRBJ2-7; D call uncertain. Germline V CDR1 and CDR2: SQVTM, ANQGSEA. The CDR3 is 14 amino acids. CDR3 DNA: TGCAGCGCTGGTATAAGCAGTGGCTCCTGCGAGCAGTACTTC. Translating it yields CSAGISSGSCEQYF.

Remarks on this clonotype: This may be a read error, as it is one base from a much larger clone. The chain is built from TRBV5-4 and TRBJ2-7; D remains ambiguous. The CDR3 contains 12 residues. CDR1 SGHNT and CDR2 YYREEE come from the germline V gene (reference sequence). V dropped 1 base and J dropped 6 bases, with 8 bases sitting between them. Here the CDR3 DNA reads TGTGCCAGCAGCTTGTCTTCTAGCGAGCAGTACTTC. It encodes CASSLSSSEQYF. Supplemented by reference TRBV5-4 and TRBJ2-7, the full variable domain reads ETGVTQSPTHLIKTRGQQVTLRCSSQSGHNTVSWYQQALGQGPQFIFQYYREEENGRGNFPPRFSGLQFPNYSSELNVNALELDDSALYLCASSLSSSEQYFGPGTRLTVT.

With respect to this clonotype: A clone one base away is much larger, so this may be a read error. The chain links TRBV6-5 to TRBJ2-1, with no clear D. Germline-derived CDR1 and CDR2 are MNHEY and SVGAGI. Trimming pared 6 bases from V and 8 bases from J, leaving 17 bases between. The CDR3 loop spans 14 amino acids. In DNA form, the CDR3 reads TGTGCCAGCAGGCTTGGGCGCCATGTCGATGAGCAGTTCTTC. Encoded protein: CASRLGRHVDEQFF.

For this clonotype: This may come from a read error, since a much larger clone is one base off. The conserved final phenylalanine or tryptophan is absent from the CDR3, which likely points to a read error. The chain couples TRBV5-5 to TRBJ2-3; D gene unclear. The CDR3 is 14 residues long. Trimming cost V 0 bases and J 1 base, with 6 bases left between them. The germline CDR1 and CDR2 sequences are SGHKS and YYEKEE (reference sequence). In DNA, the CDR3 is TGTGCCAGCAGCTTGGGCCCAGGCACAGATACGCAGTATTCT. Translated: CASSLGPGTDTQYS.

This clonotype was detected only a few times. The V call is TRBV12-3 or TRBV12-4, the J call TRBJ2-2, with unresolved D. Trimming left V 4 bases short and J 1 base short, with 10 bases between. This CDR3 is built from 15 residues. CDR3 sequence (DNA): TGTGCCAGCAGTTCCCATCAGAAGAACACCGGGGAGCTGTTTTTT. This encodes CASSSHQKNTGELFF.

With respect to this clonotype: This sequence may be a read error, since a much larger clone differs from it by one base. The rearrangement joins TRBV6-1 to TRBJ1-2; D perhaps matches TRBD1 (5 bases). Between the trimmed V and J ends, which lost 0 bases and 7 bases, there was a span of 15 bases. The CDR3 runs to 15 residues. Germline assignment: CDR1 MNHNS and CDR2 SASEGT. The CDR3 DNA is TGTGCCAGCAGTGAAGCGATGGGGGGTCTCGGTGGCTACACCTTC. Encoded protein: CASSEAMGGLGGYTF.

This clonotype was counted between two and nine times. This is likely a read error, given that the CDR3 carries no conserved phenylalanine or tryptophan at its end. The limits of the CDR3 on the DNA are not certain, so only TCRdb's listed CDR3 is given. The CDR3 is CASSLGNTRYV. This chain connects TRBV11-3 to TRBJ2-3. Germline lookup yields CDR1 SGHNT and CDR2 YENEEA. The CDR3 is 11 amino acids long, termini counted.

The chain joins TRBV29-1 to TRBJ2-3; 10 nucleotides agree with TRBD2. The V and J ends lost 3 bases and 11 bases, in that order; junction bases with no gene match: 14. Germline assignment: CDR1 SQVTM and CDR2 ANQGSEA. The CDR3 consists of 15 residues. For the CDR3, the DNA is TGCAGCGTTGAGACACTAGCGGGAAGCACAGATGTGCAGTATTTT. Protein product: CSVETLAGSTDVQYF.

Comments on this clonotype: Since a much larger clone is just one base distant, this may be a read error. CDR3: CASKGAGGAEQFF. The CDR3, as DNA: TGTGCCAGCAAGGGGGCAGGGGGCGCTGAGCAGTTCTTC. This chain uses TRBV6-5 with TRBJ2-1; the match to TRBD1 covers 8 bases. Germline CDR1 MNHEY, CDR2 SVGAGI. The CDR3 is 13 amino acids. J was trimmed by 9 bases and V by 7 bases; bases with no gene match: 8.

In regard to this clonotype: This may come from a read error, since a much larger clone is one base off. Because the CDR3 is missing its conserved closing phenylalanine or tryptophan, this is likely a read error. The J gene is TRBJ2-3, the V gene TRBV4-2, with 8 positions matching TRBD2. From germline, CDR1 is LGHNA and CDR2 YNFKEQ. The CDR3 length is 15 residues. Trimming at V came to 5 bases and at J to 6 bases, leaving 10 bases not matched to a gene. The CDR3 DNA reads as TGTGCCAGCAGCGCCAGCGGGAGACGAGGGGATACGCAGTATTTG. Translating gives CASSASGRRGDTQYL.

A note on this clonotype: A much larger clone sits a single nucleotide away, making a read error possible. The J gene is TRBJ1-1, the V gene TRBV6-1, with TRBD1 as a possible D gene (5 bases). This CDR3 comprises 13 residues. Per germline, CDR1 MNHNS and CDR2 SASEGT. The DNA of the CDR3 is TGTGCCAGCAGTCTGTACAGGAACATTGAAGCTTTCTTT. Translated, it gives CASSLYRNIEAFF.

The rearrangement links TRBV7-8 to TRBJ2-1; 8 bases line up with TRBD1. The CDR3 totals 13 residues. The V segment lost 6 bases and the J segment 9 bases; nucleotides outside the gene matches: 7. Germline CDR1 and CDR2: SGHVS and FQNEAQ. The CDR3 loop reads CASRSQGGSEQFF. The CDR3 region has the DNA TGTGCCAGCAGATCACAGGGGGGTTCTGAGCAGTTCTTC.

The J gene is TRBJ2-7, the V gene TRBV6-1; D is possibly TRBD2 (6 bases). The CDR3 has 13 amino acids. Trimming removed 2 bases from V and 12 bases from J, with 17 bases in between. Germline lookup yields CDR1 MNHNS and CDR2 SASEGT. CDR3 nucleotides: TGTGCCAGCAGTGAAAGGTCAGGACTAAGACTGTACTTC. Its protein is CASSERSGLRLYF.

A remark on this clonotype: A much bigger clone sits one base away, suggesting this may be a read error. This chain uses TRBV6-1 with TRBJ1-5; D remains unclear. This CDR3 spans 13 amino acids. Germline CDR1 MNHNS, CDR2 SASEGT. CDR3 coding DNA: TGTGCCGGCAGTGTTGAGAGAAGTCAGCCCCAGCATTTT. Translated: CAGSVERSQPQHF.

A word on this clonotype: The CDR3 does not end in the conserved phenylalanine or tryptophan, so this is likely a read error. J is TRBJ2-7 and V is TRBV20-1; D is ambiguous. The germline V gene encodes CDR1 DFQATT and CDR2 SNEGSKA (reference sequence). V lost 5 bases and J 5 bases, leaving 10 bases between the germline ends. The CDR3 sequence is 11 residues long. CDR3 sequence: CSASPGNEQYA. CDR3 coding DNA: TGCAGTGCTTCTCCTGGTAACGAGCAGTACGCC.

The rearrangement links TRBV28 to TRBJ2-3, with D perhaps TRBD2 (5 bases). CDR1 MDHEN and CDR2 SYDVKM come from the germline V gene. The CDR3 sequence is 15 residues long. Trimming took off 6 bases at V and 3 bases at J, with 16 bases between the two ends. CDR3: CASSSPLDATDTQYF. The CDR3 coding sequence is TGTGCCAGCAGCTCCCCACTAGACGCAACAGATACGCAGTATTTT.